This T cell receptor (beta chain) is from a study of T cells after posttransplantation cyclophosphamide. Sequencing used immunoSEQ multiplex PCR; TCRdb keeps in-frame clones, though not all of them. The data contain 25,000 to 35,000 clones, 86% of them seen just once; the ten biggest clones take up 2.5% to 4%. This CDR3 is built from 16 residues. CDR1 and CDR2 (germline): SGHTA, FQGNSA. The ends were cut back, 2 bases at V and 2 bases at J, with 15 bases in the middle. Peripheral blood was collected from the related graft donor on the marrow donation day. Broader study findings: Recipient CMV seropositivity and CMV reactivation strongly tracked TRB clonality. TRB overlap between skin or GI tissue T cells and blood was limited. Later blood repertoires were often dominated by clones from the donor CD8+ memory compartment.

Turning to this clone: Antigen unknown.

This TCR was sampled from a man over 45. The chain is built from TRBV7-2 and TRBJ2-5, with D hard to call. Sequenced: PBMCs. The CDR3 nucleotides are TGTGCCAGCAGCTTATCGACTTACTACCGACAAGAGACCCAGTACTTC. Translated, it gives CASSLSTYYRQETQYF.